Below, one T cell receptor beta chain is given with its context. Its antigen is undetermined. The entry originates in a study of CD8+ T cells in alopecia areata. The germline V gene encodes CDR1 SGHTA and CDR2 FQGNSA. V was clipped by 5 bases and J by 2 bases, with 9 bases between them. The CDR3 has 13 amino acids. Regarding the study as a whole: Greater clonality was observed in lesional scalp samples, especially alopecia totalis/universalis, versus normal scalp. Among the top 100, expanded CD8+ clones were significantly decreased by tofacitinib, as was scalp clonality. With one nonresponder, baseline CD8+ expansion's link to response remains uncertain.

The treatment here: oral pan-JAK inhibitor, 5-10 mg twice daily. Both peripheral blood and punch biopsies of lesional scalp skin were obtained from patients who had alopecia areata. Following extraction, RNA underwent reverse transcription to cDNA, which served as the sequencing template. Only in-frame clones appear in the TCRdb table, and some are missing; sequencing was by immunoSEQ multiplex PCR. The table has approximately 280,000 clones, 55% to 70% seen once. The V gene is TRBV7-2, the J gene TRBJ1-2; the D gene is possibly TRBD1 (6 bases). The source material was CD4+ T cells sorted from blood, sampled at week 24, from a patient treated with tofacitinib. The TCR comes from a human donor with alopecia areata. The CDR3 bases are TGTGCCAGCAGCCAACAGGGAAACTATGGCTACACCTTC. This translates into CASSQQGNYGYTF.